The sequence of this TCR beta chain was determined in a study of T-cell reconstitution after alpha-beta-depleted transplantation in children (TCRdb year 2016). Notes on the research overall: Using TCR repertoire profiling, the study followed T-cell immune reconstitution in a quantitative way in children after TCRalphabeta/CD19-depleted allogeneic hematopoietic cell transplantation.

Library creation used PCR. This sample was sequenced with an Illumina HiSeq 2500. Molecular barcoding was employed in the preparation of TCR libraries, with unique molecular identifiers being used to normalize TCRbeta repertoire quantification. The public sequencing data were trimmed at Q25 with fastp and processed into clonotypes with MiXCR by TCRdb, which kept only in-frame beta chains. Entries that share a CDR3 protein sequence are merged under the most common genes and DNA. For this sample the table gives about 440,000 distinct CDR3 sequences, of which around 46% were detected only once. 27% of the sample is held by the ten biggest clonotypes. The treatment or condition label of this sample denotes: allogeneic hematopoietic cell transplantation with graft depleted of TCRalphabeta T cells and CD19 B cells. TCRalphabeta/CD19-depleted allogeneic hematopoietic cell grafts were given to the transplant recipients, all of whom were children.

The study at large found these results: Apparently early alphabetaT-cell count recovery about two months after transplant reportedly relied on only several hundred rapidly expanded clones derived from non-depleted graft cells. In some patients, high TCRbeta diversity at day 60 was attributed to recipient T cells and intrathymic progenitors that had survived conditioning. Hyperexpanded clone frequencies declined over subsequent months; after one year, T-cell counts and TCRbeta diversity were mostly attributed to newly produced T cells.

A remark on this clonotype: The target of this receptor is not known. No much larger clone is present one base from it, and per-base qualities are unavailable.

Including cysteine and phenylalanine, the CDR3 has 12 amino acids. Only CDR3 DNA is held: 36 bases, read in frame from base 1. CDR1 and CDR2, looked up from the germline V gene (reference sequence), are DFQATT and SNEGSKA. Trimmed from V: 8 bases; trimmed from J: 5 bases; junction bases lacking a gene match: 7. The chain is encoded by TRBV20-1 joined to TRBJ2-3; 7 nucleotides in the junction match TRBD2. The sequencing used PBMCs, collected before TCRalphabeta/CD19-depleted stem cell transplant. This TCR derives from a girl aged 2-10 years with aplastic anemia, due to receive a stem cell transplant. The bases read TGCAGTCACGAAATAGCGGGAGATACGCAGTATTTT. This translates into CSHEIAGDTQYF.